This T cell receptor beta chain came from a study of metastatic and nonmetastatic thyroid tumors. Background on the study: Across peripheral blood and tumor or nodule tissue samples taken from malignant and benign thyroid patients, the repertoires were compared with one another.

From the PCR reads, TCRdb re-called clones with MiXCR. The sample yields about 36,000 clones, about 20% seen once. The V segment lost 2 bases and the J segment 3 bases; nucleotides outside the gene matches: 16. Germline loops: CDR1 MNHEY, CDR2 SVGAGI. The CDR3 contains 18 residues. This clone has just a few counts. All patients were treatment-naive before thyroid surgery. Sequencing was carried out using blood. The V gene is TRBV6-5, the J gene TRBJ2-7; 7 nucleotides line up with TRBD1. This TCR derives from a female donor with papillary thyroid cancer or a benign thyroid nodule (not recorded which). Some clones in this sample may be carry-over from other donors' samples. CDR3 in DNA: TGTGCCAGCAGTTACCGCACGCAAAGGACAGGCAAGCTCTACGAGCAGTACTTC. Translated, it gives CASSYRTQRTGKLYEQYF.